Below are 15 T cell receptor beta chains sequenced from a single sample in a study of precursors of human CD4 cytotoxic T cells. The bulk UMI libraries came from four sorted CD4+ memory subsets, including IL-7R-high and IL-7R-negative TEMRA. MiXCR, run by TCRdb on the reads, gives a single entry per CDR3 protein. The sample has fewer than 800 distinct CDR3 sequences, roughly a sixth seen once. Sequencing was carried out using memory CD4+ T cells from blood (PBMCs). The receptors come from a human donor in good health.

In its sample, this clonotype was seen a few times. The CDR3 loop reads CASSQGSGIRGYTF. DNA of the CDR3: TGTGCCAGCAGCCAAGGTTCGGGGATCCGGGGCTACACCTTC. The V gene is TRBV3-1, the J gene TRBJ1-2; D remains unclear. This CDR3 region has 14 residues. CDR1 is LGHDT, CDR2 YNNKEL, per germline (reference sequence). With 1 base removed from V and 8 bases from J, the gap between germline ends came to 14 bases.

The CDR3 sequence is CSARDPGQGADTQYF. DNA for the CDR3: TGCAGTGCTAGAGATCCGGGACAGGGTGCAGATACGCAGTATTTT. V gene TRBV20-1 combines with J gene TRBJ2-3; 9 bases line up with TRBD1. CDR1 is DFQATT and CDR2 is SNEGSKA in the germline V gene (reference sequence). The CDR3 runs to 15 residues. Trimming cost V 0 bases and J 4 bases; bases outside gene matches: 5.

The J gene is TRBJ2-1, the V gene TRBV3-1, with TRBD2 as a possible D gene (6 bases). Deletions cut 4 bases from V and 9 bases from J, with 19 bases between. Germline V gene data show CDR1 as LGHDT and CDR2 as YNNKEL (reference sequence). The CDR3 has 15 residues. CDR3 protein: CASSPTSRSTTEQFF. The CDR3 coding sequence is TGTGCCAGCAGCCCTACTAGCCGCTCGACCACTGAGCAGTTCTTC.

This clonotype was recorded a few times. The rearrangement links TRBV20-1 to TRBJ2-2; D perhaps matches TRBD2 (7 bases). V was trimmed by 3 bases and J by 4 bases, leaving 12 bases between them. The CDR3 length is 14 residues. Germline CDR1 and CDR2: DFQATT and SNEGSKA (reference sequence). In nucleotides, the CDR3 is TGCAGTGCTAGGGGGGGGCAGTCCACCGGGGAGCTGTTTTTT. Translating it yields CSARGGQSTGELFF.

The chain combines TRBV2 with TRBJ2-3, with a possible D match to TRBD1 (5 bases). V lost 1 base and J 4 bases, leaving 12 bases between the germline ends. CDR1 is SNHLY and CDR2 is FYNNEI in the germline V gene. The CDR3 sequence is 15 residues long. Here the CDR3 reads CASSEESRAADTQYF. DNA for the CDR3: TGTGCCAGCAGTGAAGAAAGCAGGGCCGCAGATACGCAGTATTTT.

This clonotype was recorded once. V is TRBV4-1 and J is TRBJ1-2, with no clear D. The V gene's germline CDR1 is MGHRA and CDR2 YSYEKL. Trimming cost V 0 bases and J 7 bases, with 12 bases left between them. The length of the CDR3 is 14 residues. The CDR3 region is CASSQDRSSFGYTF. The CDR3 bases are TGCGCCAGCAGCCAAGACCGTAGCTCTTTTGGCTACACCTTC.

This clonotype is hyperexpanded. The chain combines TRBV6-2 or TRBV6-3 with TRBJ2-2; 10 bases line up with TRBD1. The CDR3 sequence is 16 residues long. The trim removed 6 bases at V and 3 bases at J, leaving 7 bases unmatched. Germline CDR1 MNHEY, CDR2 SVGEGT. The CDR3 region is CASSSTGGMYTGELFF. DNA for the CDR3: TGTGCCAGCAGCTCGACAGGGGGCATGTACACCGGGGAGCTGTTTTTT.

Within the sample, this clonotype is large. The rearrangement uses TRBV20-1 and TRBJ1-1; TRBD1 aligns across 9 bases. The CDR3 has 16 residues. Germline-derived CDR1 and CDR2 are DFQATT and SNEGSKA (reference sequence). Germline trimming cut 5 bases from V and 4 bases from J; bases unmatched to any gene: 14. CDR3: CSAAGTGIPKATEAFF. DNA for the CDR3: TGCAGTGCTGCCGGGACAGGGATCCCCAAGGCCACTGAAGCTTTCTTT.

This clonotype was observed a handful of times. V and J are TRBV7-8 and TRBJ2-5; the match to TRBD1 covers 11 bases. CDR1 and CDR2 from the germline V gene are SGHVS and FQNEAQ. This CDR3 is 14 amino acids long. V shed 5 bases, J shed 5 bases, and the junction held 4 bases outside the gene matches. The CDR3 region is CASSPRTGGETQYF. DNA of the CDR3: TGTGCCAGCAGCCCTCGGACAGGGGGCGAGACCCAGTACTTC.

The rearrangement links TRBV7-2 to TRBJ1-5; 7 positions agree with TRBD1. CDR3 length: 14 amino acids. V was clipped by 2 bases and J by 6 bases; unmatched bases: 4. The germline V gene has CDR1 SGHTA and CDR2 FQGNSA. The CDR3, as DNA: TGTGCCAGCAGCTTAAAGGGGGCAGTTCAGCCCCAGCATTTT. Protein sequence: CASSLKGAVQPQHF.

This clonotype was seen a handful of times. The rearrangement links TRBV15 to TRBJ2-1; no reliable D call. This CDR3 region has 16 residues. Germline V gene lookup returns CDR1 LNHNV and CDR2 YYDKDF (reference sequence). The ends were cut back, 0 bases at V and 0 bases at J, with 9 bases in the middle. CDR3: CATSRESSISYNEQFF. The CDR3 bases are TGTGCCACCAGCAGAGAGTCGAGCATCTCCTACAATGAGCAGTTCTTC.

This clonotype has only a few counts. This chain connects TRBV29-1 to TRBJ2-1; D gene ambiguous. Per the germline V gene, CDR1 is SQVTM and CDR2 is ANQGSEA. The CDR3 covers 11 residues. Trimming pared 6 bases from V and 5 bases from J, leaving 8 bases between. CDR3 in DNA: TGCAGCGTCGCAATAAACAATGAGCAGTTCTTC. This codes for CSVAINNEQFF.

This chain joins TRBV7-9 and TRBJ2-7; D perhaps matches TRBD2 (6 bases). This CDR3 is 14 amino acids long. Looked up from germline, CDR1 is SEHNR and CDR2 is FQNEAQ (reference sequence). Trimming shortened V by 2 bases and J by 3 bases, and 11 bases separated the two germline ends. Here the CDR3 reads CASSLSPGVYEQYF. The DNA for the CDR3 is TGTGCCAGCAGCTTATCCCCGGGGGTCTACGAGCAGTACTTC.

The chain joins TRBV5-1 to TRBJ2-1; TRBD2 matches 9 bases. CDR1 is SGHRS and CDR2 is YFSETQ in the germline V gene. The J segment lost 2 bases and the V segment lost 3 bases, leaving 3 bases of the junction unmatched. The length of the CDR3 is 15 residues. The CDR3 loop reads CASSSIAGAYNEQFF. The CDR3 DNA follows: TGCGCCAGCAGCTCTATAGCGGGAGCCTACAATGAGCAGTTCTTC.

A few counts support this clonotype. The rearrangement joins TRBV12-3 or TRBV12-4 to TRBJ2-3; D is undetermined. V lost 6 bases and J lost 2, with 12 bases in between. This CDR3 has 14 residues. This CDR3 is CASRKLTYTDTQYF. The CDR3, as DNA: TGTGCCAGCAGGAAACTGACCTACACAGATACGCAGTATTTT.